This T cell receptor beta chain appears in the sequencing data of a study of human T cells and chemical hapten exposure. The wider study: How much TCR each sample yielded varied, mostly because pooled library volumes differed slightly. Study results and limitations: Donors had alopecia, so their immune response may differ from healthy people's.

Described time point: patch test 2, 6 weeks after DPC sensitization. Treatment denoted: therapeutic diphenylcyclopropenone sensitization with weekly scalp DPC. Donors, patients with alopecia ranging from 18 to 70 years old and judged suitable for DPC, provided samples. This CDR3 comprises 15 residues. Germline lookup yields CDR1 DFQATT and CDR2 SNEGSKA (reference sequence). V lost 0 bases, J lost 3 bases, and 7 bases stayed unmatched. There are a few counts of this clonotype. The antigen remains unidentified. TCRdb itself ran the RACE reads through MiXCR, one entry per CDR3 protein. The sample carries roughly 30,000 distinct CDR3 sequences, 8% to 10% recorded once.

The chain combines TRBV20-1 with TRBJ2-7; 8 bases line up with TRBD2. The clonotype comes from a man aged 25 to 40 with alopecia areata. Some clones in this sample may be carry-over from other donors' samples. The sample was whole blood, taken in connection with sensitization to the hapten diphenylcyclopropenone (DPC). The CDR3: CSARDPTSGLYEQYF. The CDR3 DNA follows: TGCAGTGCTAGAGATCCCACTAGCGGTCTCTACGAGCAGTACTTC.